This passage covers 27 T cell receptor beta chains from one sample sequenced in a study of blood T cell repertoires in COVID-19. Sequencing was performed with immunoSEQ multiplex PCR; in TCRdb, only in-frame clones are kept and a portion is missing. Of roughly 150,000 clones listed, around four fifths are singletons. The sequencing input was PBMCs or T cells enriched from blood (not recorded which). These receptors were taken from a man aged 45 to 65 who had recovered from COVID-19.

The chain has TRBV19 and TRBJ1-5, with TRBD1 matching 7 bases. The V segment lost 9 bases and the J segment 4 bases; nucleotides outside the gene matches: 6. This CDR3 spans 13 amino acids. The germline V gene has CDR1 LNHDA and CDR2 SQIVND (reference sequence). This CDR3 is CASQGQPNQPQHF. The CDR3 DNA reads as TGTGCCAGCCAGGGACAGCCGAATCAGCCCCAGCATTTT.

The chain recombines TRBV7-2 with TRBJ1-5; D not resolved. V was shortened by 3 bases and J by 5 bases, with 11 bases between the two germline ends. CDR3 length: 14 residues. The germline gives CDR1 SGHTA, CDR2 FQGNSA. DNA of the CDR3: TGTGCCAGCAGCTTCGCTTGGGCAGATCAGCCCCAGCATTTT. Amino acid sequence: CASSFAWADQPQHF.

The sample holds one count of this clone. The gene calls are TRBV7-9 and TRBJ1-4; 9 bases are shared with TRBD1. The CDR3 spans 16 residues. V shed 5 bases and J 7 bases; nucleotides not matched to a gene: 11. Per the germline V gene, CDR1 is SEHNR and CDR2 is FQNEAQ (reference sequence). The CDR3 spells CASSPRPRDRAEKLFF. Here the CDR3 DNA reads TGTGCCAGCAGCCCCCGGCCCAGGGACAGGGCTGAAAAACTGTTTTTT.

V usage is TRBV7-9 and J usage is TRBJ2-1; TRBD1 matches 9 bases. CDR1 is SEHNR and CDR2 is FQNEAQ in the germline V gene (reference sequence). The CDR3 has 13 amino acids. V gave up 4 bases and J gave up 7 bases; unmatched junction bases: 2. Here the CDR3 DNA reads TGTGCCAGCAGCTGGACAGGGGATAATGAGCAGTTCTTC. Translated: CASSWTGDNEQFF.

J is TRBJ1-1 and V is TRBV19, with 9 bases matching TRBD1. Per germline, CDR1 LNHDA and CDR2 SQIVND (reference sequence). There are 15 residues in the CDR3. Losses at the gene ends were 7 bases for V and 0 bases for J; bases not matched to a gene: 6. As DNA, the CDR3 is TGTGCCAGTACCACAACAGGGGGCCTGAACACTGAAGCTTTCTTT. Protein sequence: CASTTTGGLNTEAFF.

This rearrangement joins TRBV25-1 to TRBJ1-2, with TRBD1 as a possible D gene (6 bases). The CDR3 totals 14 residues. Germline V gene data show CDR1 as MGHDK and CDR2 as SYGVNS. V was trimmed by 6 bases and J by 0 bases, leaving 11 bases between them. The CDR3 DNA reads TGTGCCAGCAGGGACAGCGCCGCTAACTATGGCTACACCTTC. Translated, it gives CASRDSAANYGYTF.

A single count supports this clone. The DNA for the CDR3 is TGTGCCAGCTCACCCGCGTGGGCCAACGTCCTGACTTTC. Its protein product is CASSPAWANVLTF. The rearrangement uses TRBV18 and TRBJ2-6, with no clear D. Trimming took off 3 bases at V and 5 bases at J, with 5 bases between the two ends. In germline, CDR1 is KGHSH, CDR2 LQKENI. CDR3 length: 13 residues.

In its sample, this clone was seen a few times. J is TRBJ2-3 and V is TRBV2, with TRBD1 identical over 11 bases. Germline loops: CDR1 SNHLY, CDR2 FYNNEI. V dropped 5 bases and J dropped 5; count of bases not matched to a gene: 6. This CDR3 has 15 amino acids. CDR3 sequence reads: CASSKGQGAQDTQYF. DNA for the CDR3: TGTGCCAGCAGTAAAGGACAGGGGGCCCAAGATACGCAGTATTTT. Combining the CDR3 with reference TRBV2 and TRBJ2-3 gives the whole variable domain EPEVTQTPSHQVTQMGQEVILRCVPISNHLYFYWYRQILGQKVEFLVSFYNNEISEKSEIFDDQFSVERPDGSNFTLKIRSTKLEDSAMYFCASSKGQGAQDTQYFGPGTRLTVL.

This clone is a singleton in its sample. The rearrangement links TRBV13 to TRBJ2-7; 9 nucleotides agree with TRBD2. This CDR3 is 17 amino acids long. The V gene end was trimmed by 4 bases and the J gene end by 0 bases; junction bases not matched to a gene: 10. Germline V gene lookup returns CDR1 PRHDT and CDR2 FYEKMQ (reference sequence). The CDR3 DNA follows: TGTGCCAGCAGCTCCCCCGGGGTAGCGGGGGACTCCTACGAGCAGTACTTC. It specifies CASSSPGVAGDSYEQYF.

The chain uses TRBV19 and TRBJ1-4; a possible D gene is TRBD1 (5 bases). Germline V gives CDR1 LNHDA, CDR2 SQIVND (reference sequence). CDR3 length: 12 amino acids. V lost 11 bases and J 7 bases, leaving 14 bases between the germline ends. The CDR3 region is CAAMGLGEKLFF. The CDR3 region has the DNA TGTGCCGCCATGGGGCTTGGTGAAAAACTGTTTTTT.

This chain links TRBV7-2 with TRBJ2-3, with 9 bases fitting TRBD2. Germline assignment: CDR1 SGHTA and CDR2 FQGNSA. CDR3 size: 17 residues. With V trimmed by 5 bases and J by 1 base, 10 bases remained unmatched. CDR3 DNA sequence: TGTGCCAGCAGCCCCCGTAAGGTAGCGGGGGGCACAGATACGCAGTATTTT. It codes for CASSPRKVAGGTDTQYF.

The V call is TRBV11-3, the J call TRBJ1-1, with 9 bases aligning to TRBD1. J gave up 4 bases and V 5 bases, and 11 bases lay outside the gene matches. The CDR3 has 16 residues. The V gene's germline CDR1 is SGHNT and CDR2 YENEEA. CDR3 protein: CASSIIRTGVSTEAFF. Here the CDR3 DNA reads TGTGCCAGCAGCATAATCAGGACAGGGGTTTCCACTGAAGCTTTCTTT.

This rearrangement joins TRBV6-5 to TRBJ1-6, with unresolved D. The CDR3 is 13 amino acids. The ends were cut back, 7 bases at V and 7 bases at J, with 11 bases in the middle. Germline V gene lookup returns CDR1 MNHEY and CDR2 SVGAGI. The CDR3 loop is CASKEGNNSPLHF. The CDR3 DNA follows: TGTGCCAGCAAAGAGGGTAACAATTCACCCCTCCACTTT.

This clone was detected only once. The sample holds other DNA sequences that translate to the same CDR3. The chain carries TRBV12-3 or TRBV12-4 and TRBJ1-2, with D unresolved. CDR3 length: 13 amino acids. Trimming shortened V by 1 base and J by 2 bases, and 5 bases separated the two germline ends. CDR3 amino acids: CASSLGQNYGYTF. CDR3 bases: TGTGCCAGCAGTTTAGGGCAGAACTATGGCTACACCTTC.

This clone was picked up one time. The chain employs TRBV11-2 and TRBJ1-6; D is perhaps TRBD1 (6 bases). CDR3 length: 16 residues. Germline V lookup: CDR1 SGHAT, CDR2 FQNNGV. V shed 6 bases and J shed 6 bases, with 18 bases lying between them. In DNA form, the CDR3 reads TGTGCCAGCAGGGTTAACAGGGAAGGTCGTAATTCACCCCTCCACTTT. Its protein is CASRVNREGRNSPLHF.

The V and J genes are TRBV19 and TRBJ1-5, with 8 bases matching TRBD1. The length of the CDR3 is 17 residues. CDR1 and CDR2 (germline): LNHDA, SQIVND (reference sequence). The junction had 9 bases not matched to a gene; V was cut back by 4 bases and J by 1 base. CDR3 sequence: CASSNRQGRLSNQPQHF. The CDR3 bases are TGTGCCAGTAGTAACCGACAGGGGAGACTGAGCAATCAGCCCCAGCATTTT.

This chain links TRBV2 with TRBJ2-5, with 14 bases fitting TRBD2. Trimming took 4 bases from V and 5 from J; bases not matched to a gene: 6. The CDR3 length is 16 residues. The germline CDR1 and CDR2 sequences are SNHLY and FYNNEI. The CDR3 DNA reads as TGTGCCAGCAGTGTGACTAGCGGGGGGGCAGGGGAGACCCAGTACTTC. It codes for CASSVTSGGAGETQYF. The full variable domain, its missing parts supplied by reference TRBV2 and TRBJ2-5, is EPEVTQTPSHQVTQMGQEVILRCVPISNHLYFYWYRQILGQKVEFLVSFYNNEISEKSEIFDDQFSVERPDGSNFTLKIRSTKLEDSAMYFCASSVTSGGAGETQYFGPGTRLLVL.

The V gene is TRBV3-1 (or the pseudogene TRBV3-2), the J gene TRBJ2-5, with 12 nucleotides matching TRBD2. V dropped 4 bases and J dropped 4; count of bases not matched to a gene: 13. Germline V lookup: CDR1 LGHDT, CDR2 YNNKEL (reference sequence). The length of the CDR3 is 18 residues. The CDR3 protein is CASSPRWLAGGEGETQYF. The CDR3 DNA sequence: TGTGCCAGCAGCCCAAGATGGCTAGCGGGGGGGGAGGGAGAGACCCAGTACTTC.

This chain connects TRBV6-5 to TRBJ1-2, with 9 bases matching TRBD1. Losses at the gene ends were 6 bases for V and 8 bases for J; bases not matched to a gene: 4. Germline V gene sequence: CDR1 MNHEY, CDR2 SVGAGI. CDR3 length equals 12 residues. The DNA for the CDR3 is TGTGCCAGCAGAACAGGGGGCTACGGCTACACCTTC. Protein sequence: CASRTGGYGYTF.

The chain carries TRBV19 and TRBJ2-3; 8 bases are a match to TRBD1. Germline V gene data show CDR1 as LNHDA and CDR2 as SQIVND (reference sequence). The CDR3 extends over 16 amino acids. J gave up 2 bases and V 3 bases, and 7 bases lay outside the gene matches. The CDR3 here is CASSIPTGGSTDTQYF. The CDR3 DNA sequence: TGTGCCAGTAGTATCCCCACAGGGGGTTCCACAGATACGCAGTATTTT.

J is TRBJ1-4 and V is TRBV5-1; maybe TRBD1 (5 bases). Germline values: CDR1 SGHRS, CDR2 YFSETQ. The CDR3 is 16 residues long. Trimming stripped 4 bases from V and 3 bases from J, with 16 bases between. In nucleotides, the CDR3 is TGCGCCAGCAGCCTACGGGGATCGGGGGCTAATGAAAAACTGTTTTTT. It encodes CASSLRGSGANEKLFF.

This clone has only one observation. V and J are TRBV19 and TRBJ2-1, with a tentative D call TRBD2 (6 bases). CDR3 length: 17 amino acids. The V end was cut by 5 bases, the J end by 2 bases, with 19 bases between. Per germline, CDR1 LNHDA and CDR2 SQIVND (reference sequence). The CDR3 sequence is CASSRGLRGLTYNEQFF. The DNA for the CDR3 is TGTGCCAGTAGTCGCGGCCTCCGAGGACTAACCTACAATGAGCAGTTCTTC.

The V call is TRBV5-4, the J call TRBJ1-2; tentatively, D is TRBD1 (5 bases). The germline V gene encodes CDR1 SGHNT and CDR2 YYREEE (reference sequence). V lost 4 bases to trimming and J lost 3 bases, with 16 bases between them. CDR3 length equals 15 residues. The CDR3: CASSPTGGVYYGYTF. In nucleotides, the CDR3 is TGTGCCAGCAGCCCGACGGGAGGGGTCTACTATGGCTACACCTTC.

V gene TRBV7-8 combines with J gene TRBJ2-1; 14 nucleotides match TRBD2. Germline V gives CDR1 SGHVS, CDR2 FQNEAQ. The CDR3 covers 16 residues. V trimming: 6 bases; J trimming: 5 bases; junction bases outside the gene matches: 6. CDR3 amino acids: CASSRTSGGNNNEQFF. CDR3 bases: TGTGCCAGCAGTCGGACTAGCGGGGGGAACAACAATGAGCAGTTCTTC.

The chain is built from TRBV3-1 (or the pseudogene TRBV3-2) and TRBJ2-2, with TRBD1 as a possible D gene (5 bases). This CDR3 is built from 14 residues. V lost 4 bases, J lost 3 bases, and 9 bases lay in between. Germline CDR1 LGHDT, CDR2 YNNKEL (reference sequence). CDR3 loop: CASSPRQYTGELFF. The CDR3 DNA reads as TGTGCCAGCAGCCCGAGACAGTACACCGGGGAGCTGTTTTTT.

The chain uses TRBV25-1 and TRBJ1-2, with 7 positions matching TRBD1. This CDR3 region has 15 residues. Germline V gene data show CDR1 as MGHDK and CDR2 as SYGVNS. V lost 3 bases to trimming and J lost 3 bases; unmatched junction nucleotides: 7. CDR3 sequence (DNA): TGTGCCAGCAGTGAGGGGGGACAGATTGACTATGGCTACACCTTC. Amino acids: CASSEGGQIDYGYTF.

V is TRBV6-2 or TRBV6-3 and J is TRBJ1-5; D is possibly TRBD1 (5 bases). This CDR3 comprises 14 residues. V lost 5 bases to trimming and J lost 2 bases, with 10 bases between them. Germline values: CDR1 MNHEY, CDR2 SVGEGT. CDR3 coding DNA: TGTGCCAGCAGTGGTCGCAGGGGCAATCAGCCCCAGCATTTT. Protein product: CASSGRRGNQPQHF.